This T cell receptor (beta chain) came from a study of blood T cell repertoires in COVID-19. Clones were sequenced by immunoSEQ multiplex PCR, and TCRdb holds only the in-frame ones, with some missing. Of some 140,000 clones listed, roughly 88% are singletons. This CDR3 is built from 13 residues. The V gene lost 5 bases and the J gene lost 4 bases, with 9 bases spanning the gap. From germline, CDR1 is SEHNR and CDR2 FQNEAQ (reference sequence). The clonotype originates from a man in his 70s with active COVID-19. The genes are TRBV7-9 and TRBJ1-3; D is undetermined. Material: peripheral blood. The CDR3 DNA sequence: TGTGCCAGCAGCCGTAGACTAGGAAACACCATATATTTT. Translation gives CASSRRLGNTIYF.